The T cell receptor (beta chain) described here comes from a study of read filtering for tumor transcriptome and immune sequencing. Turning to the study itself: RNA-seq yielded only roughly 80 to 1,400 TCR reads, IR-seq about 4 to 10.27 million.

Germline V gene sequence: CDR1 LGHNT, CDR2 FRNRAP. This CDR3 has 12 residues. The ends were cut back, 3 bases at V and 9 bases at J, with 9 bases in the middle. Molecular barcoded adaptors covering alpha/delta and beta/gamma chains were used on approximately 440 ng RNA. Via MiXCR, TCRdb re-called the reads, giving one row per CDR3 protein. The sample has about 90,000 distinct CDR3 sequences, more than 9% seen once; the top ten hold 14% to 15%. There are many counts of this clonotype. Material: a population of CD138-negative cells sorted from bone marrow. The V and J genes are TRBV12-5 and TRBJ2-1, with a weak D call TRBD2 (6 bases). This sequence was found in a donor over 35 with multiple myeloma. In DNA form, the CDR3 reads TGTGCTAGTGGTTTAGAGGGAGGTGAGCAGTTCTTC. This sequence encodes CASGLEGGEQFF.